This T cell receptor (beta chain) comes out of a study of chemoradiotherapy in HPV16-positive cancers. Trimming cost V 4 bases and J 5 bases, with 6 bases left between them. The CDR3 sequence is 10 residues long. Germline-derived CDR1 and CDR2 are SQVTM and ANQGSEA. TCRdb's copy holds only in-frame clones and misses some; the assay was immunoSEQ multiplex PCR. The sample yields 25,000 to 30,000 clones, over 85% seen once. Repertoires were sampled repeatedly during chemoradiotherapy. Concerning this clone: Its specificity is not known.

Whole-study findings and limits: The functional HPV-specific definition rests on just a couple of HPV16-positive patients. Candidate HPV-specific clones and E7-related TCR motifs grew in tumor during treatment. Better recurrence-free survival went with HPV-responsive T-cell expansion in HPV16-positive patients.

The chain links TRBV29-1 to TRBJ2-7; D unresolved. This sequence was found in a human donor with HPV-associated anogenital cancer. The sequencing used blood, collected from a patient who underwent chemoradiotherapy. This chain's CDR3 is CSVGHDEQYF. Here the CDR3 DNA reads TGCAGCGTTGGACATGACGAGCAGTACTTC.